A single sample is the source of the 18 T cell receptor beta chains below, sequenced in a study of cytomegalovirus exposure and HLA in healthy donors. PCR employed 60 Vbeta and 13 Jbeta primers. Generated by immunoSEQ multiplex PCR, the TCRdb table keeps only in-frame clones and is missing some. The table records around 150,000 clones, 80% of them present only once. The source material was PBMCs. The receptors were gathered from a man aged 18 to 35 in good health and CMV-seropositive.

Written as DNA, the CDR3 is TGTGCCTGGGGCCTAGCGGGGGGAATGGAGACCCAGTACTTC. Amino acids: CAWGLAGGMETQYF. The chain recombines TRBV30 with TRBJ2-5; 11 bases are shared with TRBD2. CDR1 GTSNPN and CDR2 SVGIG come from the germline V gene (reference sequence). The trim removed 5 bases at V and 5 bases at J, leaving 7 bases unmatched. The CDR3 runs to 14 residues.

The chain carries TRBV30 and TRBJ2-5; D is possibly TRBD2 (6 bases). The CDR3 totals 12 residues. CDR1 is GTSNPN and CDR2 is SVGIG in the germline V gene (reference sequence). V lost 2 bases, J lost 5 bases, and 9 bases lay in between. DNA for the CDR3: TGTGCCTGGAGTACGGGGGAGGAGACCCAGTACTTC. It translates to CAWSTGEETQYF.

The V gene is TRBV7-6, the J gene TRBJ2-1; tentative D call: TRBD2 (5 bases). This CDR3 has 16 amino acids. V was trimmed by 0 bases and J by 8 bases, leaving 17 bases between them. Germline CDR1 reads SGHVS; CDR2 reads FNYEAQ. Here the CDR3 reads CASSLAVGGHLDEQFF. The CDR3 DNA follows: TGTGCCAGCAGCTTAGCAGTGGGCGGGCATCTGGATGAGCAGTTCTTC.

The CDR3 protein is CASSEVLGQVDEAFF. In DNA, the CDR3 is TGTGCCAGCAGTGAAGTATTGGGACAGGTTGATGAAGCTTTCTTT. The chain has TRBV6-1 and TRBJ1-1; 8 bases agree with TRBD1. Germline trimming cut 1 base from V and 7 bases from J; bases unmatched to any gene: 8. CDR3 length equals 15 residues. Germline V lookup: CDR1 MNHNS, CDR2 SASEGT.

The gene calls are TRBV25-1 and TRBJ1-4; D is perhaps TRBD1 (5 bases). The CDR3 totals 14 residues. Germline CDR1 reads MGHDK; CDR2 reads SYGVNS. V was trimmed by 8 bases and J by 4 bases, leaving 14 bases between them. The CDR3 reads CASGITGINEKLFF. As DNA, the CDR3 is TGTGCCAGCGGAATAACAGGAATTAATGAAAAACTGTTTTTT.

The chain combines TRBV5-1 with TRBJ1-4; D is uncertain. CDR1 is SGHRS, CDR2 YFSETQ, per germline. This CDR3 region has 16 residues. V was pared by 0 bases and J by 0 bases, with 9 bases between. CDR3 sequence reads: CASSLDRSTTNEKLFF. CDR3 coding DNA: TGCGCCAGCAGCTTGGACAGATCTACAACTAATGAAAAACTGTTTTTT.

The chain carries TRBV5-1 and TRBJ2-2; maybe TRBD1 (5 bases). The V and J ends lost 4 bases and 10 bases respectively, with 20 bases between them. The CDR3 length is 15 residues. Germline assignment: CDR1 SGHRS and CDR2 YFSETQ. The CDR3: CASSTHRGRVEELFF. In DNA form, the CDR3 reads TGCGCCAGCAGCACCCATAGGGGCCGGGTCGAGGAGCTGTTTTTT.

This chain connects TRBV7-6 to TRBJ1-2; tentative D call: TRBD1 (5 bases). CDR1 and CDR2 (germline): SGHVS, FNYEAQ. The length of the CDR3 is 15 residues. Trimming left V 2 bases short and J 0 bases short, with 10 bases between. The CDR3 reads CASSLRGGSNYGYTF. CDR3 bases: TGTGCCAGCAGCTTACGCGGGGGTTCTAACTATGGCTACACCTTC.

This clone was seen only a few times. The gene calls are TRBV19 and TRBJ1-2; D may be TRBD1 (5 bases). The CDR3 totals 11 residues. Between the trimmed V and J ends, which lost 10 bases and 5 bases, there was a span of 11 bases. Germline V lookup: CDR1 LNHDA, CDR2 SQIVND (reference sequence). CDR3 in DNA: TGTGCCACCCAAGGGGTTTATGGCTACACCTTC. Translated: CATQGVYGYTF.

The chain carries TRBV6-5 and TRBJ2-1; TRBD2 is a possible D gene (6 bases). The CDR3 sequence is 15 residues long. Trimming stripped 5 bases from V and 7 bases from J, with 18 bases between. CDR1 and CDR2 from the germline V gene are MNHEY and SVGAGI. The CDR3 DNA is TGTGCCAGCAGTCCAGGGAGGAATTTGGCGAATGAGCAGTTCTTC. Translation: CASSPGRNLANEQFF.

Concerning this clone itself: A junction end diverges from the germline sequence, so it may reflect a read error. The rearrangement uses TRBV5-4 and TRBJ2-7; 8 nucleotides line up with TRBD1. Germline loops: CDR1 SGHNT, CDR2 YYREEE (reference sequence). The CDR3 consists of 15 residues. The CDR3: CASSNSGTGPYEQCF. The CDR3 bases are TGTGCCAGCAGCAACTCCGGGACAGGCCCCTACGAGCAGTGCTTC.

The genes are TRBV5-1 and TRBJ2-7, with D possibly TRBD1 on 8 matching bases. The CDR3 runs 15 residues. Germline V gene lookup returns CDR1 SGHRS and CDR2 YFSETQ. The ends were cut back, 5 bases at V and 2 bases at J, with 17 bases in the middle. DNA of the CDR3: TGCGCCAGCAGTGGGGAGGGACAGGCGACCTACGAGCAGTACTTC. The encoded protein is CASSGEGQATYEQYF.

This sequence joins TRBV7-8 and TRBJ1-3; 7 nucleotides agree with TRBD1. V trimming: 2 bases; J trimming: 1 base; junction bases outside the gene matches: 5. Germline CDR1 and CDR2: SGHVS and FQNEAQ. The CDR3 extends over 16 amino acids. The chain's CDR3 is CASSLLNRGSGNTIYF. The CDR3 region has the DNA TGTGCCAGCAGCTTATTAAACAGGGGTTCTGGAAACACCATATATTTT.

This chain links TRBV28 with TRBJ1-4; D not certain. This CDR3 has 17 residues. V lost 5 bases and J lost 0, with 16 bases in between. Germline V CDR1 and CDR2: MDHEN, SYDVKM. The CDR3, as DNA: TGTGCCAGCAGTCCCCCTCCCGGGATAGCAACTAATGAAAAACTGTTTTTT. Protein product: CASSPPPGIATNEKLFF.

V gene TRBV14 combines with J gene TRBJ2-5; D is perhaps TRBD2 (6 bases). The CDR3 sequence is 16 residues long. The V and J ends lost 2 bases and 0 bases respectively, with 13 bases between them. Germline V gives CDR1 SGHDN, CDR2 FVKESK. CDR3 coding DNA: TGTGCCAGCAGCCAAAAGTTTGCGGGATACCAAGAGACCCAGTACTTC. Residues: CASSQKFAGYQETQYF.

This clone was seen a single time. The V gene is TRBV7-6, the J gene TRBJ2-5, with D unresolved. Trimming took 2 bases from V and 5 from J, leaving 9 bases between them. Germline-derived CDR1 and CDR2 are SGHVS and FNYEAQ. The CDR3 consists of 13 residues. CDR3 bases: TGTGCCAGCAGCTTAATCTCCGTGGAGACCCAGTACTTC. Translated: CASSLISVETQYF.

The V call is TRBV13, the J call TRBJ2-7; TRBD2 matches 7 bases. Germline-derived CDR1 and CDR2 are PRHDT and FYEKMQ (reference sequence). V shed 0 bases, J shed 0 bases, and the junction held 2 bases outside the gene matches. CDR3 length: 15 amino acids. CDR3 nucleotides: TGTGCCAGCAGCTTAGGCCGGGAGGTCTCCTACGAGCAGTACTTC. Protein sequence: CASSLGREVSYEQYF.

This clone has only one observation. This chain connects TRBV5-8 to TRBJ2-7; D remains ambiguous. The V gene lost 1 base and the J gene lost 2 bases, with 7 bases spanning the gap. Germline lookup yields CDR1 SGHTS and CDR2 YDEGEE. There are 13 residues in the CDR3. The CDR3 spells CASSLWLTYEQYF. The CDR3, as DNA: TGTGCCAGCAGCTTGTGGCTTACCTACGAGCAGTACTTC. The full variable domain, its missing parts supplied by reference TRBV5-8 and TRBJ2-7, is EAGVTQSPTHLIKTRGQQATLRCSPISGHTSVYWYQQALGLGLQFLLWYDEGEERNRGNFPPRFSGRQFPNYSSELNVNALELEDSALYLCASSLWLTYEQYFGPGTRLTVT.